This T cell receptor beta chain came from a study of technical replicates of blood from a handful of donors. Clones were read by immunoSEQ multiplex PCR, and TCRdb kept only the in-frame ones, dropping some. The repertoire includes 75,000 to 95,000 clones, around nine tenths of them detected once, and 0.25% to 0.35% sits in the top ten. The V end lost 7 bases, the J end lost 4 bases, and 18 bases lay between the germline ends. The CDR3 is 15 residues long. Germline assignment: CDR1 MNHEY and CDR2 SVGAGI. The sample taken for sequencing was T cells isolated from PBMCs. The source of this sequence is a human donor in good health. The chain employs TRBV6-5 and TRBJ2-3; D is undetermined. The CDR3 region has the DNA TGTGCCAGCATGATGAGTGGTCAGGTTGCAGATACGCAGTATTTT. It is translated as CASMMSGQVADTQYF.